A selection of T cell receptor beta chains follows, all from one sample in a study of cytomegalovirus exposure and HLA in healthy donors. Sequenced by immunoSEQ multiplex PCR; TCRdb stores in-frame clones only, minus some. The table includes fewer than 200,000 clones, about 80% detected once. Sequenced input: PBMCs. Receptor source: a woman in her 40s in good health and CMV-seronegative. CDR3s include the opening cysteine and the closing phenylalanine or tryptophan. The D gene is left open where the match is weak. Clone size is stated in some rows and not others, as once, few, many or a class when expanded.

D gene,V gene,J gene,clone size,CDR3 protein,CDR3 DNA
-,TRBV6-1,TRBJ1-2,few,CASRIGTANYGYTF,TGTGCCAGCAGAATTGGCACCGCTAACTATGGCTACACCTTC
-,TRBV6-1,TRBJ1-2,-,CASSAHQGARNYGYTF,TGTGCCAGCAGTGCTCATCAAGGGGCGAGGAACTATGGCTACACCTTC
-,TRBV5-3,TRBJ2-7,-,CARTGQRPSYEQYF,TGTGCCAGAACCGGACAGCGACCCTCCTACGAGCAGTACTTC
TRBD1,TRBV23-1,TRBJ2-5,few,CASSQLVCGQGAGETQYF,TGCGCCAGCAGTCAATTGGTTTGTGGACAGGGGGCGGGCGAGACCCAGTACTTC
-,TRBV7-2,TRBJ2-7,-,CASSPSRLAVSYEQYF,TGTGCCAGCAGCCCCTCGCGGTTAGCGGTTTCCTACGAGCAGTACTTC
-,TRBV9,TRBJ1-2,-,CASSVSGEGWHGYTF,TGTGCCAGCAGCGTCTCTGGCGAGGGTTGGCATGGCTACACCTTC
-,TRBV5-1,TRBJ2-1,-,CASSSETSYNEQFF,TGCGCCAGCAGCTCAGAGACTAGTTATAATGAGCAGTTCTTC
-,TRBV11-2,TRBJ1-1,-,CASSLRGQTNTEAFF,TGTGCCAGCAGCTTAAGAGGACAGACGAACACTGAAGCTTTCTTT
-,TRBV19,TRBJ1-3,few,CASNGDRSGNTIYF,TGTGCCAGTAACGGGGATCGGTCTGGAAACACCATATATTTT
-,TRBV7-2,TRBJ2-7,-,CASSFSSYEQYF,TGTGCCAGCAGCTTCAGCTCCTACGAGCAGTACTTC
-,TRBV19,TRBJ1-2,-,CASVWSPSGYGYTF,TGTGCCAGTGTTTGGTCGCCTAGCGGATATGGCTACACCTTC
TRBD1,TRBV2,TRBJ2-7,-,CASSRQGYEQYF,TGTGCCAGCAGCCGACAGGGGTACGAGCAGTACTTC
TRBD2,TRBV2,TRBJ2-4,once,CASTAGDMKNIQYF,TGTGCCAGCACAGCGGGGGACATGAAAAACATTCAGTACTTC
-,TRBV5-4,TRBJ1-2,few,CASSGRVNYGYTF,TGTGCCAGCAGCGGCAGGGTTAACTATGGCTACACCTTC
-,TRBV28,TRBJ2-5,-,CASSLLGHPAETQYF,TGTGCCAGCAGTTTGTTGGGACACCCGGCAGAGACCCAGTACTTC